This TCR beta chain came from a study of cytotoxic CD8 clonotypes in ibrutinib-treated CLL. Overall study: Samples averaged approximately 240,000 productive templates and about 94,000 productive rearrangements. The study's findings and limits: Rare overall, public clonotypes shrank or held steady under therapy.

The repertoire was sequenced with immunoSEQ multiplex PCR; TCRdb's copy has only in-frame clones and lacks some. The sample lists some 98,000 clones; 70% to 85% were seen once. Germline CDR1 and CDR2: SGHTA and FQGTGA. The CDR3 has 14 residues. Germline trimming cut 4 bases from V and 5 bases from J; bases unmatched to any gene: 5. A word on this clone: As yet, its antigen is unknown.

The starting material was PBMCs, obtained after 12 months of ibrutinib treatment. This sequence joins TRBV7-3 and TRBJ2-3; 8 bases fit TRBD2. The sequence was obtained from a human donor with chronic lymphocytic leukemia. The CDR3 protein is CASSYGTRGDTQYF. CDR3 bases: TGTGCCAGCAGCTACGGGACTAGAGGAGATACGCAGTATTTT.